This T cell receptor beta chain was identified during a study of blood T cell repertoires in COVID-19. About the research overall: From T cells, B-cell-depleted T cells, or PBMCs came the material, which was cDNA or gDNA.

As handled by the study authors: It was from reference gene primer amplification that nucleated cell counts were estimated. Data came from immunoSEQ multiplex PCR; TCRdb stores just in-frame clones and leaves some out. V and J calls and clone size are as listed in that table; D and trimming were resolved from the DNA. This table has roughly 140,000 clones, 70% to 90% appearing once. Input material: peripheral blood. This receptor was obtained from a man aged 70 or older with acute or convalescent COVID-19.

The CDR3 nucleotides are TGTGCCAGCAGCTTGAAAGTTGGACACCACTCTGGAAACACCATATATTTT. It translates to CASSLKVGHHSGNTIYF. The chain combines TRBV5-4 with TRBJ1-3; possible D gene TRBD1, 5 bases. V was shortened by 1 base and J by 0 bases, with 14 bases between the two germline ends. Germline values: CDR1 SGHNT, CDR2 YYREEE (reference sequence). The CDR3 runs to 17 residues.